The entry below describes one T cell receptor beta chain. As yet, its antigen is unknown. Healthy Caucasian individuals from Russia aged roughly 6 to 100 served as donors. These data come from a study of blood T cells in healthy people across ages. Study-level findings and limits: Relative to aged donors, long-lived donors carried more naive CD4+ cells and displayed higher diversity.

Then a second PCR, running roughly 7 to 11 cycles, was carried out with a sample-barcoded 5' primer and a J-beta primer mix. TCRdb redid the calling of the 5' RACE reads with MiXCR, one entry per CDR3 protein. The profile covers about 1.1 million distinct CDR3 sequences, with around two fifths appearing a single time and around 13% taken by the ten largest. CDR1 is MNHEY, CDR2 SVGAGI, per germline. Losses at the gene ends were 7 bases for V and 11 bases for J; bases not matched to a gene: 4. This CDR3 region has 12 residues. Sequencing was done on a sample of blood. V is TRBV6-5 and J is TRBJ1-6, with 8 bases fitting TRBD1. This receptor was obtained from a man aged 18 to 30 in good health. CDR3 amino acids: CASTGTGPPLHF. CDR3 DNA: TGTGCCAGCACCGGGACAGGTCCACCCCTCCACTTT.